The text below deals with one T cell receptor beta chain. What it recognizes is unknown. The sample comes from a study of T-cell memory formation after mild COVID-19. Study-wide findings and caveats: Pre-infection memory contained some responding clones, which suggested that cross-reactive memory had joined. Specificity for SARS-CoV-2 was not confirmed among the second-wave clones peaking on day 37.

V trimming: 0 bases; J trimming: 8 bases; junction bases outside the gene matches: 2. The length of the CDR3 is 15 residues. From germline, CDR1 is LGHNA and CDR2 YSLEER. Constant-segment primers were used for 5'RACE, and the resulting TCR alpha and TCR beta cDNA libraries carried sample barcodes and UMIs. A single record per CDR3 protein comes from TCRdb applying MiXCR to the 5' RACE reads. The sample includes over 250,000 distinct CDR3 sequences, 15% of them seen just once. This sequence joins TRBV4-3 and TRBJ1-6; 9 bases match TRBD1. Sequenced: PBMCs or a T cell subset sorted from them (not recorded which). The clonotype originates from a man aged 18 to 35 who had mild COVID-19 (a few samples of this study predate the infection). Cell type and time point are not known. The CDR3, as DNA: TGCGCCAGCAGCCAAGAGGACAGGGGTGATTCACCCCTCCACTTT. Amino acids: CASSQEDRGDSPLHF.